This TCR beta chain emerged from a study of CD4 T cells in relation to SARS-CoV-2 and coronaviruses. Overall study context: Controls used an HIV-1 Nef peptide pool or no peptide. Shared crossreactive spike epitopes were mapped to their HLA restriction. Findings and caveats of the study: No crossreactivity against non-spike viral proteins was tested here.

V lost 4 bases and J 0 bases, leaving 14 bases between the germline ends. The CDR3 totals 16 residues. Germline CDR1 is SGHAT and CDR2 is FQNNGV. Unexposed donor CD4+ T cells date from about 2011-2018, before the COVID-19 pandemic. Isolation of CD4+ T cells took place after roughly nine days in culture. Unexposed-donor CD4+ T cells were probed with SARS-CoV-2 S/N and four cold-coronavirus spikes, cells permitting. Produced via immunoSEQ multiplex PCR; TCRdb's table is partial and in-frame only. The table records about 29,000 clones, about 78% of them present only once. Note on this clone: Its antigen is not known.

This sequence was found in a human donor in good health. The chain couples TRBV11-2 to TRBJ2-3; D unresolved. The sequenced sample was CD4+ T cells from PBMCs, cultured in vitro. The CDR3 sequence: CASSSLVGPSTDTQYF. DNA for the CDR3: TGTGCCAGCAGCTCCCTAGTCGGTCCTAGCACAGATACGCAGTATTTT.